This is a list of T cell receptor beta chains from one sample in a study of T-cell reconstitution after alpha-beta-depleted transplantation in children. TCRdb recomputed calls from the PCR reads with MiXCR, one row per CDR3 protein. In the table there are fewer than 550,000 distinct CDR3 sequences, 11% of which are singletons. Here the sequenced sample was PBMCs from the stem cell graft donor, taken from the stem cell graft. Source of these receptors: a human donor who donated a stem cell graft to a child with acute myeloid leukemia. Both conserved end residues are part of each CDR3. A D gene is named only where the DNA matches it firmly. Clone size is not always given. Where it is, it says once, few, many or a class for expanded clones.

v_call	clone_size	d_call	j_call	cdr3_aa	cdr3_nt
TRBV7-2	.	TRBD2	TRBJ2-1	CASSPPGLAFSEQFF	TGTGCCAGCAGCCCACCGGGACTAGCGTTTAGTGAGCAGTTCTTC
TRBV12-3/TRBV12-4	few	.	TRBJ1-1	CASSFEGGHTEAFF	TGTGCCAGCAGTTTTGAGGGTGGTCACACTGAAGCTTTCTTT
TRBV12-3/TRBV12-4	.	.	TRBJ2-5	CASSLRWDPQYF	TGTGCCAGCAGTTTACGCTGGGATCCCCAGTACTTC
TRBV2	few	TRBD2	TRBJ2-3	CASIFPTSGRDDTQYF	TGTGCCAGCATTTTTCCGACTAGCGGGAGGGACGATACGCAGTATTTT
TRBV2	few	.	TRBJ2-3	CASRPAARAGTDTQYF	TGTGCCAGCAGGCCGGCAGCTAGGGCTGGCACAGATACGCAGTATTTT
TRBV25-1	.	.	TRBJ1-1	CASSKDGMNTEAFF	TGTGCCAGCAGTAAGGACGGAATGAACACTGAAGCTTTCTTT
TRBV19	many	TRBD1	TRBJ2-3	CASSSRKTRGDTQYF	TGTGCCAGTAGTTCTCGAAAAACCAGGGGGGATACGCAGTATTTT
TRBV6-2/TRBV6-3	few	.	TRBJ2-3	CASSTLDEGADTQYF	TGTGCCAGCAGTACCCTCGACGAGGGCGCAGATACGCAGTATTTT
TRBV4-1	few	TRBD1	TRBJ2-2	CASSHLWTGPGELFF	TGCGCCAGCAGCCATCTTTGGACAGGGCCCGGGGAGCTGTTTTTT
TRBV6-1	few	.	TRBJ2-7	CASIRDALREQYF	TGTGCCAGCATCCGGGACGCCCTTCGCGAGCAGTACTTC
TRBV5-1	many	TRBD2	TRBJ2-3	CASSWSGGAADTQYF	TGCGCCAGCAGCTGGAGCGGGGGGGCTGCAGATACGCAGTATTTT
TRBV9	few	TRBD1	TRBJ1-2	CASSATGEDNYGYTF	TGTGCCAGCAGCGCGACAGGGGAGGACAACTATGGCTACACCTTC
TRBV7-8	few	.	TRBJ2-7	CASSPTGYSYEQYF	TGTGCCAGCAGCCCTACAGGGTACTCCTACGAGCAGTACTTC
TRBV5-1	few	TRBD1	TRBJ1-2	CASSFDRGHGYTF	TGCGCCAGCAGCTTCGACAGGGGTCATGGCTACACCTTC
TRBV20-1	.	.	TRBJ2-5	CSAVAPETQYF	TGCAGTGCTGTTGCCCCCGAGACCCAGTACTTC
TRBV12-3/TRBV12-4	.	.	TRBJ1-6	CASSLGGAYNSPLHF	TGTGCCAGCAGTTTGGGGGGAGCCTATAATTCACCCCTCCACTTT
TRBV30	.	TRBD1	TRBJ1-3	CAWSPGTGSGNTIYF	TGTGCCTGGAGTCCCGGGACAGGCTCTGGAAACACCATATATTTT
TRBV7-2	many	TRBD1	TRBJ2-3	CASSLQGVADTQYF	TGTGCCAGCAGCTTACAGGGGGTGGCAGATACGCAGTATTTT
TRBV6-2/TRBV6-3	.	.	TRBJ2-1	CASSLVSGNGEQFF	TGTGCCAGCAGTCTTGTCAGCGGAAATGGTGAGCAGTTCTTC
TRBV27	many	.	TRBJ1-6	CASSSRGANSPLHF	TGTGCCAGCAGTTCCCGGGGTGCTAATTCACCCCTCCACTTT
TRBV6-1	few	.	TRBJ1-6	CASSDNWVNSPLHF	TGTGCCAGCAGTGATAACTGGGTAAATTCACCCCTCCACTTT
TRBV9	few	.	TRBJ2-5	CASSVGSYQETQYF	TGTGCCAGCAGCGTAGGGTCGTACCAAGAGACCCAGTACTTC
TRBV27	few	.	TRBJ1-2	CASRLTESYGYTF	TGTGCCAGCAGGTTGACAGAATCCTATGGCTACACCTTC
TRBV5-1	.	.	TRBJ2-5	CASSPAAGLGETQYF	TGCGCCAGCAGCCCCGCAGCGGGCTTGGGTGAGACCCAGTACTTC
TRBV4-1	.	.	TRBJ2-5	CASSQGKLAETQYF	TGCGCCAGCAGCCAAGGGAAGCTCGCGGAGACCCAGTACTTC
TRBV20-1	many	.	TRBJ1-2	CSANPQGLAYGYTF	TGCAGTGCCAACCCACAGGGCTTGGCCTATGGCTACACCTTC
TRBV12-3/TRBV12-4	many	.	TRBJ1-1	CASSLRQGNTEAFF	TGCGCCAGCAGCTTGCGTCAGGGGAACACTGAAGCTTTCTTT
TRBV29-1	few	.	TRBJ2-5	CSVTIGVGETQYF	TGCAGCGTTACGATAGGGGTGGGGGAGACCCAGTACTTC
TRBV6-1	.	.	TRBJ1-3	CASRVFQGSGNTIYF	TGTGCCAGCAGAGTTTTTCAGGGCTCTGGAAACACCATATATTTT
TRBV10-3	many	.	TRBJ2-2	CAIRDSPTPRTGELFF	TGTGCCATCAGGGACTCCCCCACCCCTAGGACCGGGGAGCTGTTTTTT
TRBV9	many	.	TRBJ1-1	CASSPGGAPEAFF	TGTGCCAGCAGCCCTGGAGGGGCCCCTGAAGCTTTCTTT
TRBV12-3/TRBV12-4	many	.	TRBJ1-4	CASTQNQGLNEKLFF	TGTGCCAGCACTCAAAATCAAGGGCTTAATGAAAAACTGTTTTTT